This T cell receptor (beta chain) was recovered during a study of T cells in localized non-small cell lung cancer (dated by TCRdb to the early 2020s). Concerning the study at large: T cell repertoires of about 240 early-stage NSCLC patients were analyzed, with tumors being compared against uninvolved tumor-adjacent lungs. All 240 or so NSCLC patients in the cohort were treatment-naive and had localized lung tumors that were resected. NSCLC patients had a mean age of roughly 66 years, and 129 were male and about a hundred female.

At diagnosis, tumor, uninvolved tumor-adjacent lung and peripheral blood were collected and then preserved as a mix of FFPE and fresh-frozen material. For TCR repertoire profiling, the blood samples were analyzed as peripheral blood mononuclear cells. On this clone: Its antigen is currently not known. No clone much larger than this one lies a single base away; base qualities are absent.

Based on the germline V gene, the CDR1 and CDR2 sequences are MNHEY and SVGAGI. The CDR3 sequence holds 15 residues, the cysteine and phenylalanine included. The DNA shown is the 45-base CDR3, in frame from base 1. V trim: 2 bases; J trim: 3 bases; unmatched bases: 5. Overall study outcomes, separate from this receptor: Of the top 100 tumor clones, a median of 57 were detected in paired uninvolved adjacent lung; approximately 30 were also among that lung's top 100. Higher T cell density in blood was associated with longer overall survival, whereas higher clonality in adjacent lung was associated with shorter survival. Because multi-region sequencing of the tumors was not done, intratumor heterogeneity could not be ruled out. Uninvolved tumor-adjacent lung showed the highest T cell clonality, higher than tumor, which suggests more focused antigenic responses in the uninvolved tumor-adjacent lung. Since the design was exploratory, TCR variables were selected using unadjusted p-values with no false-discovery rate correction.

The immunoSEQ Assay was used to sequence TCR beta CDR3 regions from DNA. In the source study's methods: To compute T cell density, TCR beta template counts were normalized to usable DNA, which was estimated by amplifying housekeeping genes. Richness was estimated using the preseqR package, with extrapolation to 400,000 templates for PBMC samples and to 120,000 templates for tissue samples. Clonality was defined by subtracting Pielou's evenness from one. Tissue-enriched TCRs were identified by differential abundance testing using productive amino-acid clonotypes, minimum total count 5 and alpha 0.1. The Jaccard Index and the Morisita Overlap Index were used to quantify repertoire overlap between compartments. GLIPH grouped TCR beta CDR3s together with public tetramer-defined viral CDR3s, and a viral motif had to include at least three viral sequences and also show V-gene enrichment. Entries here come from immuneACCESS through TCRdb and include only in-frame sequences with V and J called. Some clones fail to appear in such tables; in the studies checked, an unresolved V gene covers under half of the shortfall, and the cause of the remainder is unknown. V and J calls and clone size are those listed in that table; D and trimming were worked out from the DNA. For this sample there are tens of thousands of clones; around nine tenths appear just once. The top ten constitute less than 9% of the sample.

The chain uses TRBV6-5 and TRBJ1-2, and 8 junction bases match TRBD1. Source: peripheral blood, taken before any cancer treatment. The TCR sequence derives from a woman aged 40-69 years with stage I lung adenocarcinoma. CDR3 sequence: CASSYSGTGDYGYTF. The DNA sequence reads TGTGCCAGCAGTTACAGCGGGACAGGAGACTATGGCTACACCTTC.